This T cell receptor beta chain was sequenced in a study of blood T cell repertoires in COVID-19. Background on the study: COVID-19 samples from acute and convalescent phases originated in the United States, Italy and Spain.

The junction had 1 base not matched to a gene; V was cut back by 2 bases and J by 5 bases. The CDR3 has 14 amino acids. From germline, CDR1 is SGHKS and CDR2 YYEKEE (reference sequence). Original methodology: Scientists estimated how many nucleated cells there were by amplifying reference gene primers. Some clones are missing from TCRdb's copy, which holds only in-frame ones; the method was immunoSEQ multiplex PCR. V and J calls and clone size are as listed in that table; D and trimming were resolved from the DNA. The sample holds some 190,000 clones, about four fifths seen once. This TCR was sampled from a man aged 60 to 75 with acute or convalescent COVID-19. This rearrangement joins TRBV5-5 to TRBJ1-5, with 10 bases fitting TRBD1. The sample was peripheral blood. The CDR3 sequence is CASSFGTGDQPQHF. The CDR3 region has the DNA TGTGCCAGCAGCTTCGGGACAGGGGATCAGCCCCAGCATTTT.